The 22 T cell receptor beta chains in this list originate from one sample, sequenced in a study of shared clonotypes between healthy human individuals. Only in-frame clones appear in the TCRdb table, and some are missing; sequencing was by immunoSEQ multiplex PCR. In the table there are approximately 720,000 clones, 60% to 80% of which are singletons. The specimen was memory CD4+ T cells sorted from blood. Indicated subset: CD45RA-negative fraction. The receptor source for this set is a woman younger than 45 in good health.

The chain recombines TRBV28 with TRBJ2-3, with D unclear. With 5 bases removed from V and 8 bases from J, the gap between germline ends came to 8 bases. CDR1 and CDR2 from the germline V gene are MDHEN and SYDVKM. The length of the CDR3 is 11 residues. Written as DNA, the CDR3 is TGTGCCAGCAGTCGCCTCGGTACGCAGTATTTT. Residues: CASSRLGTQYF.

The chain uses TRBV10-2 and TRBJ2-7; D remains unclear. Trimming left V 8 bases short and J 3 bases short, with 23 bases between. The CDR3 is 16 residues long. From germline, CDR1 is WSHSY and CDR2 SAAADI. The CDR3 DNA follows: TGCGCCAGCGCTCGACTGGTCGAAAAAGTCGGCTACGAGCAGTACTTC. Translation gives CASARLVEKVGYEQYF.

This clone was detected many times. J is TRBJ2-5 and V is TRBV5-1; TRBD1 matches at 10 bases. V trimming: 0 bases; J trimming: 4 bases; junction bases outside the gene matches: 6. Germline V gene data show CDR1 as SGHRS and CDR2 as YFSETQ. This CDR3 has 16 amino acids. In nucleotides, the CDR3 is TGCGCCAGCAGCTTGGCAAAGACAGGGGGCGGAGAGACCCAGTACTTC. Translation: CASSLAKTGGGETQYF.

About this clone itself: Other DNA sequences from this sample encode an identical CDR3 as well. The chain links TRBV28 to TRBJ2-7; the D gene is possibly TRBD1 (6 bases). The CDR3 loop spans 13 amino acids. The germline CDR1 and CDR2 sequences are MDHEN and SYDVKM. Trimming took 6 bases from V and 2 from J, leaving 11 bases between them. The CDR3 DNA reads as TGTGCCAGCAGCCGGACAGTACCCTACGAGCAGTACTTC. Encoded protein: CASSRTVPYEQYF.

This chain links TRBV2 with TRBJ1-1; D might be TRBD1 (5 bases). The germline gives CDR1 SNHLY, CDR2 FYNNEI. The V and J ends lost 7 bases and 1 base respectively, with 10 bases between them. The CDR3 covers 13 residues. Here the CDR3 reads CASKTATNTEAFF. In nucleotides, the CDR3 is TGTGCCAGCAAGACAGCAACGAACACTGAAGCTTTCTTT.

The J gene is TRBJ2-2, the V gene TRBV5-1, with unresolved D. Germline V gene data show CDR1 as SGHRS and CDR2 as YFSETQ. The CDR3 runs to 15 residues. V shed 2 bases and J shed 0 bases, with 8 bases lying between them. The CDR3 sequence: CASSLGRPNTGELFF. The CDR3 nucleotides are TGCGCCAGCAGCTTAGGCAGGCCGAACACCGGGGAGCTGTTTTTT.

The rearrangement links TRBV18 to TRBJ2-3, with TRBD1 as a possible D gene (6 bases). Germline lookup yields CDR1 KGHSH and CDR2 LQKENI. There are 15 residues in the CDR3. Trimming took 1 base from V and 6 from J, leaving 14 bases between them. The CDR3 is CASSPQRGSGDTQYF. In DNA form, the CDR3 reads TGTGCCAGCTCACCACAGAGGGGGTCAGGTGATACGCAGTATTTT.

The V and J genes are TRBV10-1 and TRBJ1-2, with 7 positions matching TRBD1. This CDR3 is built from 14 residues. Trimming cost V 4 bases and J 2 bases; bases outside gene matches: 4. In germline, CDR1 is WNHNN, CDR2 SYGVQD (reference sequence). CDR3 nucleotides: TGCGCCAGCAGTGCCGGGACAGAAAACTATGGCTACACCTTC. Residues: CASSAGTENYGYTF.

The V and J genes are TRBV19 and TRBJ2-7, with a weak D call TRBD1 (6 bases). The CDR3 is 13 amino acids. Between the trimmed V and J ends, which lost 5 bases and 3 bases, there was a span of 11 bases. The V gene's germline CDR1 is LNHDA and CDR2 SQIVND (reference sequence). CDR3 region: CASSSGGHYEQYF. For the CDR3, the DNA is TGTGCCAGTAGTTCTGGGGGACACTACGAGCAGTACTTC.

In nucleotides, the CDR3 is TGTGCCAGCGGCCGGGGGGACCCATGGAATCAGCCCCAGCATTTT. This translates into CASGRGDPWNQPQHF. The chain links TRBV28 to TRBJ1-5, with a tentative D call TRBD1 (5 bases). The germline CDR1 and CDR2 sequences are MDHEN and SYDVKM. V was shortened by 8 bases and J by 4 bases, with 18 bases between the two germline ends. The CDR3 runs to 15 residues.

The table lists this clone with a few counts. The V and J genes are TRBV6-5 and TRBJ1-2, with no clear D. V dropped 6 bases and J dropped 6 bases, with 8 bases sitting between them. The CDR3 is made up of 11 amino acids. CDR1 MNHEY and CDR2 SVGAGI come from the germline V gene. CDR3 DNA: TGTGCCAGCAGACATAATGATGGCTACACCTTC. Residues: CASRHNDGYTF.

This sequence joins TRBV2 and TRBJ2-1; 7 bases line up with TRBD2. This CDR3 comprises 15 residues. The V gene's germline CDR1 is SNHLY and CDR2 FYNNEI. After removal of 6 bases from V and 2 bases from J, the junction contained 7 bases not matched to a gene. Here the CDR3 DNA reads TGTGCCAGCAGACCTAGCGGTTTAACCTACAATGAGCAGTTCTTC. Protein sequence: CASRPSGLTYNEQFF.

This clone was seen once. The chain uses TRBV27 and TRBJ2-7; TRBD2 is a possible D gene (6 bases). V was pared by 5 bases and J by 6 bases, with 17 bases between. The CDR3 is 14 residues long. The germline CDR1 and CDR2 sequences are MNHEY and SMNVEV (reference sequence). The CDR3 DNA follows: TGTGCCAGCAGTCCACGGGACTTCTCGCCCGAGCAGTACTTC. Its protein is CASSPRDFSPEQYF.

The table lists this clone with a few counts. The rearrangement uses TRBV4-1 and TRBJ1-5, with D possibly being TRBD1 (5 bases). Trimming took 3 bases from V and 1 from J, leaving 7 bases between them. Germline values: CDR1 MGHRA, CDR2 YSYEKL. The CDR3 has 14 residues. DNA for the CDR3: TGCGCCAGCAGCCAGGGGCAGAGCAATCAGCCCCAGCATTTT. Its protein product is CASSQGQSNQPQHF.

V and J are TRBV6-5 and TRBJ2-1; tentatively, D is TRBD2 (6 bases). CDR1 is MNHEY, CDR2 SVGAGI, per germline. This CDR3 is built from 14 residues. V gave up 7 bases and J gave up 8 bases, with 18 bases separating them. The CDR3 is CASTPNRRGDEQFF. DNA of the CDR3: TGTGCCAGCACCCCTAATAGGAGGGGCGATGAGCAGTTCTTC.

The gene calls are TRBV30 and TRBJ1-3; D remains unclear. CDR1 and CDR2 from the germline V gene are GTSNPN and SVGIG (reference sequence). V was cut by 5 bases and J by 1 base, with 12 bases left in between. The CDR3 is made up of 14 amino acids. CDR3 DNA: TGTGCCTGGGCGCCGACCGGATCTGGAAACACCATATATTTT. The encoded protein is CAWAPTGSGNTIYF.

The rearrangement uses TRBV28 and TRBJ1-5; 7 nucleotides align to TRBD1. The germline gives CDR1 MDHEN, CDR2 SYDVKM. This CDR3 contains 15 residues. V gave up 6 bases and J gave up 7 bases; unmatched junction bases: 12. The CDR3 region has the DNA TGTGCCAGCAGCCCCCAGACAGGGAGGTTCCAGCCCCAGCATTTT. This codes for CASSPQTGRFQPQHF.

The J gene is TRBJ2-5, the V gene TRBV7-9; no definite D call. The germline V and J ends were trimmed by 4 bases and 2 bases, with 5 bases remaining between them. The CDR3 spans 12 residues. Per the germline V gene, CDR1 is SEHNR and CDR2 is FQNEAQ (reference sequence). The chain's CDR3 is CASSSLQETQYF. CDR3 coding DNA: TGTGCCAGCAGCTCACTTCAAGAGACCCAGTACTTC.

Regarding this clone: The same CDR3 also results from other DNA sequences found in this sample. The chain combines TRBV6-5 with TRBJ1-1, with TRBD1 matching over 7 bases. The CDR3 is made up of 13 amino acids. The V gene's germline CDR1 is MNHEY and CDR2 SVGAGI. Trimming took 9 bases from V and 1 from J; bases not matched to a gene: 5. The CDR3 DNA follows: TGTGCCAGTTTCAGGGGGGAGAACACTGAAGCTTTCTTT. It specifies CASFRGENTEAFF.

The chain recombines TRBV29-1 with TRBJ2-7, with a weak D call TRBD1 (6 bases). Trimming removed 6 bases from V and 7 bases from J, with 16 bases in between. From germline, CDR1 is SQVTM and CDR2 ANQGSEA. CDR3 size: 12 residues. The CDR3 sequence: CSVTSTGGEQYF. The CDR3 DNA reads as TGCAGCGTGACCTCGACAGGTGGGGAGCAGTACTTC.

Only a few counts were recorded for this clone. The gene calls are TRBV30 and TRBJ2-7, with D perhaps matching TRBD1 (6 bases). V lost 1 base and J lost 3, with 7 bases in between. CDR3 length: 12 amino acids. Germline loops: CDR1 GTSNPN, CDR2 SVGIG (reference sequence). The CDR3 DNA follows: TGTGCCTGGAGTGAACAGGGCTACGAGCAGTACTTC. Protein sequence: CAWSEQGYEQYF. The whole variable domain, remainder taken from reference TRBV30 and TRBJ2-7, is SQTIHQWPATLVQPVGSPLSLECTVEGTSNPNLYWYRQAAGRGLQLLFYSVGIGQISSEVPQNLSASRPQDRQFILSSKKLLLSDSGFYLCAWSEQGYEQYFGPGTRLTVT.

This clone was recorded only once. V gene TRBV27 combines with J gene TRBJ2-5; D is perhaps TRBD2 (6 bases). Germline values: CDR1 MNHEY, CDR2 SMNVEV (reference sequence). This CDR3 is 15 amino acids long. Trimming pared 3 bases from V and 5 bases from J, leaving 16 bases between. The CDR3 loop is CASSFTGRPRETQYF. CDR3 coding DNA: TGTGCCAGCAGTTTCACCGGGAGACCGAGGGAGACCCAGTACTTC.